This TCR beta chain was documented in a study of OX40 agonist ivuxolimab in advanced cancers. Across the whole study: It was permissible to have had prior anti-PD-1, anti-PD-L1 or anti-CTLA-4 therapy, and over 35% had some. Findings of the study overall: By week 6 at 0.1 to 3.0 mg/kg, blood CD4+ and CD8+ T cells had expanded clonally. Certain nonresponding patients likewise had low normalized T-cell clonal expansion.

Concerning this clone itself: Its antigen is unidentified.

Some clones are missing from TCRdb's copy, which holds only in-frame ones; the method was immunoSEQ multiplex PCR. The profile covers over 60,000 clones, with just under 95% appearing a single time and about a sixth taken by the ten largest. The length of the CDR3 is 20 residues. Germline values: CDR1 MNHNS, CDR2 SASEGT. V gave up 0 bases and J gave up 0 bases; unmatched junction bases: 14. The rearrangement links TRBV6-1 to TRBJ2-1; 7 bases fit TRBD2. The origin of this receptor is an adult with an advanced solid tumor such as melanoma, head and neck, liver or kidney cancer. This sample comprised CD4+ or CD8+ T cells sorted from blood, obtained in a trial of the OX40 agonist ivuxolimab. The CDR3 here is CASSEALSRDYPSSYNEQFF. In nucleotides, the CDR3 is TGTGCCAGCAGTGAAGCGCTTTCCAGGGACTACCCTAGCTCCTACAATGAGCAGTTCTTC.